Listed here are 30 T cell receptor beta chains from one sample, sequenced in a study of blood T cell repertoires in COVID-19. Sequencing was performed with immunoSEQ multiplex PCR; in TCRdb, only in-frame clones are kept and a portion is missing. The sample lists around 300,000 clones, around 81% occurring once. Sequences were obtained from peripheral blood. The receptors were gathered from a woman aged 45-60 years with active or convalescent COVID-19.

V usage is TRBV19 and J usage is TRBJ2-5, with D possibly matching TRBD2 (5 bases). The germline V gene has CDR1 LNHDA and CDR2 SQIVND (reference sequence). V was clipped by 3 bases and J by 5 bases, with 10 bases between them. CDR3 length: 13 residues. The CDR3 region has the DNA TGTGCCAGTAGTATTGGACTTGGGGAGACCCAGTACTTC. Protein: CASSIGLGETQYF.

V is TRBV6-5 and J is TRBJ2-7; 8 positions match TRBD2. The V gene's germline CDR1 is MNHEY and CDR2 SVGAGI. This CDR3 has 15 amino acids. The V and J ends lost 4 bases and 2 bases, in that order; junction bases with no gene match: 7. The CDR3 protein is CASSSFGTRAYEQYF. The CDR3 bases are TGTGCCAGCAGTTCCTTCGGGACTAGGGCCTACGAGCAGTACTTC.

This chain joins TRBV30 and TRBJ2-7, with TRBD1 matching 8 bases. The germline CDR1 and CDR2 sequences are GTSNPN and SVGIG (reference sequence). The CDR3 spans 17 residues. The V gene end was trimmed by 2 bases and the J gene end by 0 bases; junction bases not matched to a gene: 12. The CDR3 DNA is TGTGCCTGGAGTACAAGCCCCTGGGACAGGATCTCCTACGAGCAGTACTTC. Its protein product is CAWSTSPWDRISYEQYF.

The chain combines TRBV15 with TRBJ2-1; 12 positions match TRBD2. The length of the CDR3 is 16 residues. Germline V CDR1 and CDR2: LNHNV, YYDKDF (reference sequence). The ends lost 3 bases at V and 9 bases at J; junction bases unmatched: 9. The CDR3 sequence is CATSSLTSGRPGEQFF. The CDR3 DNA reads TGTGCCACCAGCAGCTTAACTAGCGGGAGGCCGGGTGAGCAGTTCTTC.

This chain joins TRBV5-4 and TRBJ1-2; maybe TRBD1 (5 bases). The length of the CDR3 is 14 residues. Germline CDR1 SGHNT, CDR2 YYREEE (reference sequence). V gave up 5 bases and J gave up 8 bases, with 19 bases separating them. CDR3 protein: CASSYDPGSGGYTF. The CDR3 region has the DNA TGTGCCAGCAGTTATGATCCCGGCTCAGGGGGCTACACCTTC.

CDR3 sequence reads: CASSRTGTPISYYGYTF. In DNA, the CDR3 is TGTGCCAGTAGCCGAACCGGGACACCGATATCCTACTATGGCTACACCTTC. The chain links TRBV19 to TRBJ1-2; perhaps TRBD1 as D (6 bases). CDR3 length: 17 amino acids. In germline, CDR1 is LNHDA, CDR2 SQIVND (reference sequence). Trimming removed 6 bases at V and 3 bases at J, with 23 bases between.

The chain carries TRBV6-6 and TRBJ1-6; 8 bases fit TRBD1. The CDR3 loop spans 18 amino acids. In germline, CDR1 is MNHNY, CDR2 SVGAGI (reference sequence). J lost 6 bases, V lost 5 bases, and 15 bases had no gene match. Here the CDR3 reads CASSPSLWDRRGNSPLHF. In nucleotides, the CDR3 is TGTGCCAGCAGTCCATCTTTATGGGACAGGAGAGGTAATTCACCCCTCCACTTT.

The CDR3, as DNA: TGTGCCAGCAGTGGCAGTAGCGGGAGGATCGGAAACATTCAGTACTTC. Translation gives CASSGSSGRIGNIQYF. The J gene is TRBJ2-4, the V gene TRBV2; 10 bases match TRBD2. This CDR3 comprises 16 residues. Germline CDR1 SNHLY, CDR2 FYNNEI. Trimming removed 4 bases from V and 6 bases from J; junction bases left unmatched: 9.

The genes are TRBV15 and TRBJ1-3, with TRBD1 as a possible D gene (6 bases). The CDR3 has 16 residues. V was clipped by 0 bases and J by 1 base, with 10 bases between them. In germline, CDR1 is LNHNV, CDR2 YYDKDF (reference sequence). This chain's CDR3 is CATSRDGQISGNTIYF. The CDR3 bases are TGTGCCACCAGCAGAGACGGACAGATTTCTGGAAACACCATATATTTT.

The rearrangement links TRBV27 to TRBJ1-4; D perhaps matches TRBD1 (6 bases). The germline V and J ends were trimmed by 8 bases and 5 bases, with 15 bases remaining between them. The CDR3 has 14 residues. Germline V gene lookup returns CDR1 MNHEY and CDR2 SMNVEV (reference sequence). CDR3 protein: CASAWTAKNEKLFF. The CDR3 nucleotides read TGTGCCAGCGCCTGGACAGCCAAGAATGAAAAACTGTTTTTT.

This chain links TRBV4-1 with TRBJ1-4, with TRBD1 matching over 11 bases. The germline CDR1 and CDR2 sequences are MGHRA and YSYEKL. V shed 6 bases, J shed 12 bases, and the junction held 12 bases outside the gene matches. The CDR3 totals 15 residues. The CDR3 reads CASRDPGQGVRELFF. The CDR3 coding sequence is TGCGCCAGCAGGGATCCGGGACAGGGGGTTAGGGAACTGTTTTTT.

This clone was counted only a few times. The CDR3 nucleotides read TGTGCCAGCAGCTTCCAGGGGCCCGGGGAGCTGTTTTTT. It codes for CASSFQGPGELFF. The rearrangement uses TRBV5-4 and TRBJ2-2, with D possibly being TRBD1 (6 bases). CDR1 SGHNT and CDR2 YYREEE come from the germline V gene (reference sequence). The germline V and J ends were trimmed by 2 bases and 6 bases, with 8 bases remaining between them. CDR3 length: 13 residues.

This clone was observed a single time. The rearrangement uses TRBV5-1 and TRBJ2-5; D is unresolved. Trimming shortened V by 4 bases and J by 5 bases, and 6 bases separated the two germline ends. Germline lookup yields CDR1 SGHRS and CDR2 YFSETQ. The CDR3 has 11 residues. CDR3 residues: CASSAQETQYF. The CDR3 coding sequence is TGCGCCAGCAGCGCCCAGGAGACCCAGTACTTC.

The chain has TRBV7-9 and TRBJ2-4; D might be TRBD2 (6 bases). Per the germline V gene, CDR1 is SEHNR and CDR2 is FQNEAQ (reference sequence). There are 12 residues in the CDR3. Trimming removed 3 bases at V and 7 bases at J, with 7 bases between. The CDR3 reads CASSFAGNIQYF. In DNA form, the CDR3 reads TGTGCCAGCAGCTTCGCGGGGAACATTCAGTACTTC.

The chain joins TRBV5-8 to TRBJ1-2; 9 nucleotides agree with TRBD1. Germline CDR1 SGHTS, CDR2 YDEGEE. J gave up 0 bases and V 2 bases, and 8 bases lay outside the gene matches. The length of the CDR3 is 17 residues. The CDR3 protein is CASSFPGQGSPNYGYTF. CDR3 sequence (DNA): TGTGCCAGCAGCTTCCCGGGACAGGGATCTCCTAACTATGGCTACACCTTC.

The rearrangement joins TRBV6-5 to TRBJ2-5, with 7 bases fitting TRBD2. CDR1 and CDR2 (germline): MNHEY, SVGAGI. CDR3 length: 15 residues. Losses at the gene ends were 6 bases for V and 3 bases for J; bases not matched to a gene: 10. CDR3 sequence: CASRRTSPREETQYF. The CDR3, as DNA: TGTGCCAGCAGGCGGACTAGTCCGCGGGAAGAGACCCAGTACTTC.

In DNA form, the CDR3 reads TGTGCCAGTATAGGGACATTGTCAGCTTTCTTT. Protein: CASIGTLSAFF. The chain is built from TRBV19 and TRBJ1-1, with D possibly matching TRBD1 (6 bases). Trimming took off 7 bases at V and 10 bases at J, with 13 bases between the two ends. This CDR3 has 11 amino acids. Germline CDR1 and CDR2: LNHDA and SQIVND (reference sequence).

In its sample, this clone was seen once. The V and J genes are TRBV18 and TRBJ1-2; D remains unclear. Trimming stripped 2 bases from V and 7 bases from J, with 17 bases between. Germline lookup yields CDR1 KGHSH and CDR2 LQKENI. This CDR3 contains 15 residues. The CDR3 loop is CASSPKNIEFLGYTF. CDR3 DNA: TGTGCCAGCTCACCAAAAAATATCGAGTTTCTTGGCTACACCTTC.

The rearrangement links TRBV5-6 to TRBJ1-5, with D perhaps TRBD1 (6 bases). The CDR3 spans 13 residues. In germline, CDR1 is SGHDT, CDR2 YYEEEE. Trimming cost V 1 base and J 7 bases, with 9 bases left between them. The DNA of the CDR3 is TGTGCCAGCAGCTTGACAGGGAGACAGCCCCAGCATTTT. Its protein product is CASSLTGRQPQHF. Full variable domain (outside the CDR3, taken from reference TRBV5-6 and TRBJ1-5): DAGVTQSPTHLIKTRGQQVTLRCSPKSGHDTVSWYQQALGQGPQFIFQYYEEEERQRGNFPDRFSGHQFPNYSSELNVNALLLGDSALYLCASSLTGRQPQHFGDGTRLSIL.

The rearrangement uses TRBV5-4 and TRBJ1-2; 10 nucleotides line up with TRBD1. Germline V gene lookup returns CDR1 SGHNT and CDR2 YYREEE (reference sequence). CDR3 length: 15 residues. V gave up 4 bases and J gave up 4 bases; unmatched junction bases: 7. CDR3 amino acids: CASSVQTGGSYGYTF. The CDR3, as DNA: TGTGCCAGCAGCGTTCAGACAGGGGGCAGCTATGGCTACACCTTC.

The genes are TRBV7-2 and TRBJ2-1; 9 positions agree with TRBD1. This CDR3 comprises 13 residues. Germline CDR1 SGHTA, CDR2 FQGNSA. The V and J ends lost 6 bases and 9 bases, in that order; junction bases with no gene match: 6. For the CDR3, the DNA is TGTGCCAGCAGGGGACAGGGATTGGTTGAGCAGTTCTTC. Amino acid sequence: CASRGQGLVEQFF.

The chain links TRBV15 to TRBJ1-5, with D possibly being TRBD1 (6 bases). The length of the CDR3 is 15 residues. From germline, CDR1 is LNHNV and CDR2 YYDKDF (reference sequence). Trimming cost V 0 bases and J 4 bases, with 10 bases left between them. CDR3 protein: CATSRDTGWNQPQHF. The CDR3 bases are TGTGCCACCAGCAGAGATACAGGGTGGAATCAGCCCCAGCATTTT.

The chain combines TRBV3-1 (or the pseudogene TRBV3-2) with TRBJ2-7, with D uncertain. V was clipped by 1 base and J by 0 bases, with 10 bases between them. This CDR3 region has 15 residues. Germline assignment: CDR1 LGHDT and CDR2 YNNKEL (reference sequence). The CDR3 DNA is TGTGCCAGCAGCCAAGGTTTCCAGGTCTCCTACGAGCAGTACTTC. This gives the protein CASSQGFQVSYEQYF.

DNA for the CDR3: TGTGCCAGCAGCCTCGGTTGGAACACTGAAGCTTTCTTT. Translation: CASSLGWNTEAFF. V and J are TRBV7-6 and TRBJ1-1; D remains unclear. Germline-derived CDR1 and CDR2 are SGHVS and FNYEAQ. The CDR3 extends over 13 amino acids. The V and J ends lost 5 bases and 1 base respectively, with 8 bases between them.

The chain couples TRBV20-1 to TRBJ2-1, with a tentative D call TRBD2 (5 bases). The CDR3 runs 14 residues. The V gene lost 3 bases and the J gene lost 8 bases, with 17 bases spanning the gap. Germline V gene lookup returns CDR1 DFQATT and CDR2 SNEGSKA (reference sequence). The CDR3 region has the DNA TGCAGTGCTAGTTGGGCGGGCATGGTCCATGAGCAGTTCTTC. Protein product: CSASWAGMVHEQFF.

The CDR3 DNA sequence: TGTGCCAGCAGTGCCCGGGACATCTTTAATGAAAAACTGTTTTTT. Its translation is CASSARDIFNEKLFF. The chain is built from TRBV2 and TRBJ1-4; D might be TRBD1 (6 bases). The ends were cut back, 4 bases at V and 4 bases at J, with 13 bases in the middle. This CDR3 comprises 15 residues. Looked up from germline, CDR1 is SNHLY and CDR2 is FYNNEI.

This clone has just one count. V usage is TRBV10-3 and J usage is TRBJ1-5; the D is unclear. The CDR3 is 13 amino acids. Germline V gene data show CDR1 as ENHRY and CDR2 as SYGVKD. The V gene lost 6 bases and the J gene lost 0 bases, with 6 bases spanning the gap. CDR3 in DNA: TGTGCCATCAGCTTTAATAGCAATCAGCCCCAGCATTTT. Protein sequence: CAISFNSNQPQHF.

The chain links TRBV7-8 to TRBJ1-6, with D tentatively TRBD1 (5 bases). This CDR3 is built from 14 residues. From germline, CDR1 is SGHVS and CDR2 FQNEAQ. The ends were cut back, 4 bases at V and 7 bases at J, with 11 bases in the middle. As DNA, the CDR3 is TGTGCCAGCAGCTCACAGGTCCGAAATTCACCCCTCCACTTT. This codes for CASSSQVRNSPLHF.

This clone was recorded once. The V gene is TRBV9, the J gene TRBJ2-2; TRBD2 agrees at 13 bases. The germline gives CDR1 SGDLS, CDR2 YYNGEE. V lost 4 bases and J lost 6; bases outside the gene matches: 6. The CDR3 has 16 amino acids. CDR3 nucleotides: TGTGCCAGCAGCCAGGGACTAGCGGGACAGTCCGGGGAGCTGTTTTTT. Protein: CASSQGLAGQSGELFF.

This sequence joins TRBV9 and TRBJ1-1; D not resolved. V was trimmed by 1 base and J by 1 base, leaving 11 bases between them. Per the germline V gene, CDR1 is SGDLS and CDR2 is YYNGEE. This CDR3 is built from 15 residues. The CDR3 region is CASSVFSVGNTEAFF. The CDR3, as DNA: TGTGCCAGCAGCGTATTTTCAGTTGGGAACACTGAAGCTTTCTTT.